The 16 T cell receptor beta chains below come from one sample, sequenced in a study of blood T cell repertoires in COVID-19. Some clones are missing from TCRdb's copy, which holds only in-frame ones; the method was immunoSEQ multiplex PCR. The sample carries 75,000 to 90,000 clones, 80% to 95% recorded once. The sample taken for sequencing was peripheral blood. These receptors came from a woman in her forties or fifties in a cohort sampled during active COVID-19.

For this clone: Other DNA sequences in this sample translate to the same CDR3. V usage is TRBV28 and J usage is TRBJ1-1; 7 bases fit TRBD1. Germline V CDR1 and CDR2: MDHEN, SYDVKM. Trimming took 5 bases from V and 5 from J; bases not matched to a gene: 8. The CDR3 runs to 14 residues. The CDR3 region has the DNA TGTGCCAGCAGTCTCCAGGGGGTTTGGACTGAAGCTTTCTTT. This gives the protein CASSLQGVWTEAFF.

V is TRBV6-2 or TRBV6-3 and J is TRBJ1-2, with TRBD1 matching 7 bases. This CDR3 comprises 14 residues. CDR1 MNHEY and CDR2 SVGEGT come from the germline V gene. Trimming took 6 bases from V and 2 from J; bases not matched to a gene: 6. The CDR3 loop is CASSQTGRNYGYTF. In DNA, the CDR3 is TGTGCCAGCAGCCAGACAGGGAGGAACTATGGCTACACCTTC.

The V gene is TRBV2, the J gene TRBJ2-1; 14 bases match TRBD2. This CDR3 region has 16 residues. Germline V gives CDR1 SNHLY, CDR2 FYNNEI. Losses at the gene ends were 4 bases for V and 8 bases for J; bases not matched to a gene: 7. Here the CDR3 reads CASSVSGLAGDDEQFF. CDR3 nucleotide sequence: TGTGCCAGCAGTGTTTCGGGACTAGCGGGAGACGATGAGCAGTTCTTC. Full variable domain (outside the CDR3, taken from reference TRBV2 and TRBJ2-1): EPEVTQTPSHQVTQMGQEVILRCVPISNHLYFYWYRQILGQKVEFLVSFYNNEISEKSEIFDDQFSVERPDGSNFTLKIRSTKLEDSAMYFCASSVSGLAGDDEQFFGPGTRLTVL.

The chain uses TRBV6-2 or TRBV6-3 and TRBJ2-7, with TRBD1 as a possible D gene (6 bases). This CDR3 has 12 residues. V lost 4 bases, J lost 7 bases, and 11 bases lay in between. The germline V gene encodes CDR1 MNHEY and CDR2 SVGEGT. CDR3 region: CASSFRGWEQYF. The CDR3 nucleotides are TGTGCCAGCAGTTTCAGGGGCTGGGAGCAGTACTTC.

The J gene is TRBJ2-7, the V gene TRBV6-5; D is unclear. The germline V and J ends were trimmed by 7 bases and 5 bases, with 12 bases remaining between them. Germline loops: CDR1 MNHEY, CDR2 SVGAGI. The CDR3 runs 12 residues. The CDR3 region has the DNA TGTGCCAGCAAAACCCTCTCGGACGAGCAGTACTTC. Translated, it gives CASKTLSDEQYF.

This chain links TRBV2 with TRBJ2-1, with 10 bases fitting TRBD2. The V gene end was trimmed by 6 bases and the J gene end by 3 bases; junction bases not matched to a gene: 5. The CDR3 totals 15 residues. The germline gives CDR1 SNHLY, CDR2 FYNNEI. The CDR3 region is CASRLTSGFYNEQFF. DNA of the CDR3: TGTGCCAGCAGGTTGACTAGCGGGTTCTACAATGAGCAGTTCTTC.

J is TRBJ2-7 and V is TRBV6-5, with 11 bases identical to TRBD2. The length of the CDR3 is 15 residues. The trim removed 6 bases at V and 6 bases at J, leaving 10 bases unmatched. Germline CDR1 and CDR2: MNHEY and SVGAGI. The CDR3 bases are TGTGCCAGCAGGGATAGCGGGAGGGCCCTCGGCGAGCAGTACTTC. Its protein is CASRDSGRALGEQYF.

J is TRBJ2-3 and V is TRBV5-4, with 8 bases lining up with TRBD2. This CDR3 has 16 amino acids. Trimming cost V 4 bases and J 4 bases; bases outside gene matches: 11. Germline-derived CDR1 and CDR2 are SGHNT and YYREEE (reference sequence). The CDR3 protein is CASSPEGVSGADTQYF. Here the CDR3 DNA reads TGTGCCAGCAGCCCAGAGGGTGTTAGCGGGGCAGATACGCAGTATTTT.

The chain has TRBV18 and TRBJ1-2; the D gene is possibly TRBD1 (6 bases). V dropped 3 bases and J dropped 8 bases, with 19 bases sitting between them. The V gene's germline CDR1 is KGHSH and CDR2 LQKENI. The CDR3 runs to 15 residues. The CDR3: CASSPADSGDSGYTF. CDR3 bases: TGTGCCAGCTCACCCGCGGACAGCGGTGACAGCGGCTACACCTTC. Full variable domain (remainder filled in from reference TRBV18 and TRBJ1-2): NAGVMQNPRHLVRRRGQEARLRCSPMKGHSHVYWYRQLPEEGLKFMVYLQKENIIDESGMPKERFSAEFPKEGPSILRIQQVVRGDSAAYFCASSPADSGDSGYTFGSGTRLTVV.

The genes are TRBV27 and TRBJ2-7, with 9 bases aligning to TRBD1. This CDR3 region has 14 residues. The V and J ends lost 6 bases and 7 bases, in that order; junction bases with no gene match: 10. CDR1 is MNHEY, CDR2 SMNVEV, per germline (reference sequence). CDR3 protein: CASRNQQGAGEQYF. CDR3 nucleotides: TGTGCCAGCAGAAACCAACAGGGGGCGGGGGAGCAGTACTTC.

The chain is built from TRBV27 and TRBJ1-2; D is perhaps TRBD1 (5 bases). Trimming left V 6 bases short and J 2 bases short, with 16 bases between. This CDR3 contains 15 residues. Germline CDR1 MNHEY, CDR2 SMNVEV (reference sequence). CDR3 sequence reads: CASSPTYQGNYGYTF. The CDR3 region has the DNA TGTGCCAGCAGCCCAACCTACCAGGGAAACTATGGCTACACCTTC.

This chain connects TRBV27 to TRBJ2-1; 9 nucleotides match TRBD1. The trim removed 8 bases at V and 15 bases at J, leaving 11 bases unmatched. Germline CDR1 and CDR2: MNHEY and SMNVEV (reference sequence). The CDR3 length is 12 residues. The CDR3 DNA is TGTGCCAGCTCCCCAGGGGGACAGGGCTTGTTCTTC. Residues: CASSPGGQGLFF.

V gene TRBV12-3 or TRBV12-4 combines with J gene TRBJ2-5; D possibly corresponds to TRBD1 (6 bases). V was shortened by 3 bases and J by 5 bases, with 10 bases between the two germline ends. CDR3 length equals 13 residues. This chain's CDR3 is CASSLNRAETQYF. In DNA form, the CDR3 reads TGTGCCAGCAGTTTGAACAGGGCGGAGACCCAGTACTTC.

The CDR3 protein is CASTPPGLAGEGEQFF. CDR3 DNA: TGTGCCAGCACCCCCCCGGGACTAGCGGGAGAAGGTGAGCAGTTCTTC. The rearrangement joins TRBV27 to TRBJ2-1; 14 nucleotides agree with TRBD2. Losses at the gene ends were 7 bases for V and 9 bases for J; bases not matched to a gene: 11. The CDR3 spans 16 residues. Germline V gives CDR1 MNHEY, CDR2 SMNVEV (reference sequence).

V usage is TRBV7-6 and J usage is TRBJ1-2; possible D gene TRBD1, 5 bases. The V end was cut by 5 bases, the J end by 8 bases, with 15 bases between. Germline V gene data show CDR1 as SGHVS and CDR2 as FNYEAQ. The CDR3 has 13 residues. For the CDR3, the DNA is TGTGCCAGCAGCCTGGGGGGAGGGGAAGGCTACACCTTC. This encodes CASSLGGGEGYTF.

The chain couples TRBV28 to TRBJ2-2, with a tentative D call TRBD2 (7 bases). The CDR3 has 15 residues. Germline assignment: CDR1 MDHEN and CDR2 SYDVKM. V was shortened by 6 bases and J by 0 bases, with 11 bases between the two germline ends. The CDR3 region has the DNA TGTGCCAGCAGGGGCGGGGGCACGAACACCGGGGAGCTGTTTTTT. Its protein is CASRGGGTNTGELFF.